This entry describes one T cell receptor (beta chain). The junction had 11 bases not matched to a gene; V was cut back by 0 bases and J by 3 bases. In germline, CDR1 is LGHDT, CDR2 YNNKEL (reference sequence). This CDR3 has 18 amino acids. Profiled with immunoSEQ multiplex PCR; TCRdb holds only in-frame clones, not every one. The profile shows more than 85,000 clones, more than 65% of them singletons. These data belong to a study of blood T cell repertoires in COVID-19. Study information: Specimens from acute and convalescent COVID-19 originated in the United States, Italy and Spain.

The genes are TRBV3-1 (or the pseudogene TRBV3-2) and TRBJ2-5, with 9 bases identical to TRBD2. The origin of this receptor is a man between 60 and 75 years old with acute or convalescent COVID-19. Input material: peripheral blood. The CDR3, as DNA: TGTGCCAGCAGCCAAGAGGCGCTCTCGCGGGGGGGCAAAGAGACCCAGTACTTC. Protein: CASSQEALSRGGKETQYF.